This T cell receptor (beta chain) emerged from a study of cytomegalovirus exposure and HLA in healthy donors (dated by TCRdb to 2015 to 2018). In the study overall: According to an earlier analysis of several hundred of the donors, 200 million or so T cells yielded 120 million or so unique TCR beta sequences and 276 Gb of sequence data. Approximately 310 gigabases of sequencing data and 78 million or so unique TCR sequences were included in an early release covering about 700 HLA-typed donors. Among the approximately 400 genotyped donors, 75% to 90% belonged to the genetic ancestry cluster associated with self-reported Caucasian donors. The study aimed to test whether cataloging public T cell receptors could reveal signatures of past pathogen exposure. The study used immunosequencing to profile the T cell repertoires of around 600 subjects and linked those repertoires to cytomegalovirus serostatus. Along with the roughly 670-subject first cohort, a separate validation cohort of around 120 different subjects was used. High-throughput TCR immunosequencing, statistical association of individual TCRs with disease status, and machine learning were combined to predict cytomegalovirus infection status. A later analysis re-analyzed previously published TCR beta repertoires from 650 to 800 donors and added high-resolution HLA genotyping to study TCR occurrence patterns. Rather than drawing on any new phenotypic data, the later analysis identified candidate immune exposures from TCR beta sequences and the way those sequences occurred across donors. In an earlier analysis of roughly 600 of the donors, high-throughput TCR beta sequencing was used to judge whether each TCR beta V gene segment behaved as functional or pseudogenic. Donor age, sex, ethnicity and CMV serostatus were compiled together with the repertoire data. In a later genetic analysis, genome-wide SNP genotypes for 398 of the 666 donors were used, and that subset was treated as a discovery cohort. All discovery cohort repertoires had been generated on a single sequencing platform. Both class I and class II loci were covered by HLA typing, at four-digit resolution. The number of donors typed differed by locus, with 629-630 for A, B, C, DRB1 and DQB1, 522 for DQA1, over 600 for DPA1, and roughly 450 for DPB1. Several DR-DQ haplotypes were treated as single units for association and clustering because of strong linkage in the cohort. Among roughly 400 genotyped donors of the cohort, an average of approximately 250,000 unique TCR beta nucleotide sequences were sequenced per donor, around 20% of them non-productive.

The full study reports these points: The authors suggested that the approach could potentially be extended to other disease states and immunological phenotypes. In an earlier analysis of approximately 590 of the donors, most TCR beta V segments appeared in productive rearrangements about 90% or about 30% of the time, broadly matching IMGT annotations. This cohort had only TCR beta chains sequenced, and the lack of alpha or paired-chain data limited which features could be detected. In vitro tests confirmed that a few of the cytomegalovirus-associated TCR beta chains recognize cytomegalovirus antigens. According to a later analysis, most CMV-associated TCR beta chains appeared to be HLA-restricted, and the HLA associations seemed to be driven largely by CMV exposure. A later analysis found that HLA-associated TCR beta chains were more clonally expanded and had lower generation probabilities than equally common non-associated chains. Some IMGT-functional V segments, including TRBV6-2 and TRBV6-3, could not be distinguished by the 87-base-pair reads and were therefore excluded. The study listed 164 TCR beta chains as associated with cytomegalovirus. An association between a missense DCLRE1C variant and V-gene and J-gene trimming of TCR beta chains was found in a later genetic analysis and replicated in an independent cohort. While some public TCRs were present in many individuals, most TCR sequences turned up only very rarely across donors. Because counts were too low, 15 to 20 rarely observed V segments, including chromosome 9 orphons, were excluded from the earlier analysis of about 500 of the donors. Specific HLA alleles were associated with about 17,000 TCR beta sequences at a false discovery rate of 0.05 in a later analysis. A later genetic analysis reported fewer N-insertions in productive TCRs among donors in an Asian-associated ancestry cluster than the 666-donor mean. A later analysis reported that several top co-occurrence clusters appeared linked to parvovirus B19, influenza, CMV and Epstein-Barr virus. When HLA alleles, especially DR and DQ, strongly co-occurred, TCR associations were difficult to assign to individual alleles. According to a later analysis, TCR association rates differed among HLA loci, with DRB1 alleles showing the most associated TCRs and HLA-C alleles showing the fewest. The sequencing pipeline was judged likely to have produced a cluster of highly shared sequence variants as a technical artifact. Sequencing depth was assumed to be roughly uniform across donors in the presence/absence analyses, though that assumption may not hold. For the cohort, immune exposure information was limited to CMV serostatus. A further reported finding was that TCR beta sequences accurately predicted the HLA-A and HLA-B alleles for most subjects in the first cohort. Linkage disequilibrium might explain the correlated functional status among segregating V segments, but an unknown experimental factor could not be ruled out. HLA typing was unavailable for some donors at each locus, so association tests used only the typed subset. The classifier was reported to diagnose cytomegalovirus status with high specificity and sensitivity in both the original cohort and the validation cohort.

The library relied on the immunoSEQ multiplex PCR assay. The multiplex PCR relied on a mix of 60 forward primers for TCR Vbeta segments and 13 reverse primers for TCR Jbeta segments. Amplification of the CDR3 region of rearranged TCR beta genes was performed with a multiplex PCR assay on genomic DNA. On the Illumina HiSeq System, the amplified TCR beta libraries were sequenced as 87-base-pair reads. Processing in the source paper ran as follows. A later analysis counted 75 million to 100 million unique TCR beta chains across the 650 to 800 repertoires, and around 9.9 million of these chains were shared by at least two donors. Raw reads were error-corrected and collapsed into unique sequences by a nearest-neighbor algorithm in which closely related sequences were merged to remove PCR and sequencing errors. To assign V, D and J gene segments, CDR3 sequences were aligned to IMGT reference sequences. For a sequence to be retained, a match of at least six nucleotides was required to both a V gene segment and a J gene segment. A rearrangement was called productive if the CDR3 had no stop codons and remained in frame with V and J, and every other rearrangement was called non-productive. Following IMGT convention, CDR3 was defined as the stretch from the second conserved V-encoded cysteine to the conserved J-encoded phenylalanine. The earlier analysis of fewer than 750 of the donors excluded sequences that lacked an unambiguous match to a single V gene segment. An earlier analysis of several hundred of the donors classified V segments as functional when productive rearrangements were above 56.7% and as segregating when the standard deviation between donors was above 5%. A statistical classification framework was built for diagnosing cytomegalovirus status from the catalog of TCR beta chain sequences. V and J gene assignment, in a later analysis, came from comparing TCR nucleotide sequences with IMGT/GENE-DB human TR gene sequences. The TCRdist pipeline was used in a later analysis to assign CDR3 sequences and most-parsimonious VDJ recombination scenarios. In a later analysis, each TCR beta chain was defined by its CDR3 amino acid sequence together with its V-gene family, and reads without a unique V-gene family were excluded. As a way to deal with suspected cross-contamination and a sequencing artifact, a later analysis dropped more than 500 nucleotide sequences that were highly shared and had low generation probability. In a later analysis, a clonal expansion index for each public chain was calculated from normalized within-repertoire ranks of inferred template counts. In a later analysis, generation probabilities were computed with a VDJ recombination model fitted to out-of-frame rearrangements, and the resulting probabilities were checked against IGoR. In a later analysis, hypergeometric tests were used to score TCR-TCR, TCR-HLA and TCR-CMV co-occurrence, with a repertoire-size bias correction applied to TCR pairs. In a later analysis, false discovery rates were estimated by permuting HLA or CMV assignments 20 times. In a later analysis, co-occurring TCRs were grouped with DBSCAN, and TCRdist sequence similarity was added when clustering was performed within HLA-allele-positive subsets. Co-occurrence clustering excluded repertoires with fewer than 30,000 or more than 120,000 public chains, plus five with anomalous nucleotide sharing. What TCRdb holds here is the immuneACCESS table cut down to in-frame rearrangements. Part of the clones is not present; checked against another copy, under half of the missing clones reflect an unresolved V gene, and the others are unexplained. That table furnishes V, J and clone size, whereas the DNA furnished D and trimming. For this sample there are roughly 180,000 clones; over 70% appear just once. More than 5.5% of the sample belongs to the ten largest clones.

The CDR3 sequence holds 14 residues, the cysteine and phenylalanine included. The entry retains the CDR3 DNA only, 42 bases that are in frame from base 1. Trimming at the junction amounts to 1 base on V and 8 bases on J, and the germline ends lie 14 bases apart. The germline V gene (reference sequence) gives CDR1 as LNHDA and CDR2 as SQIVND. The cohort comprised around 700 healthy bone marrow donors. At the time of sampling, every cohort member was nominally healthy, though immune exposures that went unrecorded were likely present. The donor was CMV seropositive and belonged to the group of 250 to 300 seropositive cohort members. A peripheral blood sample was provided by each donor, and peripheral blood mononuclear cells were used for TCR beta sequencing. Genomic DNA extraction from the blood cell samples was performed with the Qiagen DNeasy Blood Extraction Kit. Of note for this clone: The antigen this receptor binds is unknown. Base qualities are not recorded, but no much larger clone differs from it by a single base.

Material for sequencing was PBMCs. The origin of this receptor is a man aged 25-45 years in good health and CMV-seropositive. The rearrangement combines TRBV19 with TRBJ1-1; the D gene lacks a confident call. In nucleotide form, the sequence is TGTGCCAGTAGTATAGGAGGTTCGCAGTTAGAAGCTTTCTTT. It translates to CASSIGGSQLEAFF.